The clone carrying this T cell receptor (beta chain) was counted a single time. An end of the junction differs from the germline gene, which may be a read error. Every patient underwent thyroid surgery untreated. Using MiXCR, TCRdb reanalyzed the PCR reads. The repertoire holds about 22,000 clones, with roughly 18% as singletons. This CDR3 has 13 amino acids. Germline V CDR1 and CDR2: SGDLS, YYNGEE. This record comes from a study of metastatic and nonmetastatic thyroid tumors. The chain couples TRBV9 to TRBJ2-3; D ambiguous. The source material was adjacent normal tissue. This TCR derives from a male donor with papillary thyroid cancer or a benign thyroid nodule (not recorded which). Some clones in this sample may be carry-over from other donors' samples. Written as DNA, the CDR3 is TGTGCCAGCAGCGATGTATTTGAGGATACTCAGTATTTT. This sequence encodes CASSDVFEDTQYF. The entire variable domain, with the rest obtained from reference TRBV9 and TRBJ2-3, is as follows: DSGVTQTPKHLITATGQRVTLRCSPRSGDLSVYWYQQSLDQGLQFLIQYYNGEERAKGNILERFSAQQFPDLHSELNLSSLELGDSALYFCASSDVFEDTQYFGPGTRLTVL.